This T cell receptor (beta chain) was profiled in a study of blood T cell repertoires in COVID-19 (dated by TCRdb to the early 2020s). Looking at the study overall: Samples from collaborators originated in the United States, Italy and Spain and spanned both the acute and convalescent phases of COVID-19. Where HLA class I and class II types were available, the types were taken from metadata supplied by the sample provider, not from assay-based typing. A freely available public database, intended as a resource for researchers studying the immune response to SARS-CoV-2, is where the repertoires were released. The sample metadata nearly always contained a de-identified subject ID, COVID-19 status, age in years and sex. The prospective study material was composed of cDNA or gDNA derived from T cells, B-cell-depleted T cells, or PBMCs. Subjects who had been exposed to COVID-19, were actively infected with it, or had recovered from it provided the deeply sampled blood TCRbeta repertoires that made up the dataset. The samples were drawn from the first 160 participants of the ongoing ImmuneRACE study and from 1,254 subjects provided by 6 global collaborators.

A single count supports this clone. Its recognized antigen is unknown. Base qualities were left out, and no much larger clone turns up one base away. Overall study outcomes, separate from this receptor: The amount of clinical and demographic metadata varied by source and participant and was provided uncurated.

The immunoSEQ Assay, a bias-controlled multiplex PCR, was used to amplify TCRbeta CDR3 regions from genomic DNA. In the authors' own workflow: Nucleated cell counts per sample were estimated from amplification of reference gene primers within the assay. To quantify the absolute abundance of each unique TCRbeta CDR3 rearrangement, sequence reads were collapsed and filtered. For each sample, productive Simpson clonality was calculated as the square root of Simpson's diversity index across productive rearrangements. TCRdb carries this immuneACCESS record with in-frame sequences only. Its versions omit some clonotypes, under half of them owing to an unresolved V gene in the studies checked, with the rest unexplained. For V, J and clone size, that table is used; D and trimming come from the DNA. Here the sample has more than 150,000 clones; nearly 80% occur a single time. Roughly 25% of the sample lies in the top ten.

The collaborating institutions used their own protocols to collect whole blood in K2EDTA tubes. For TCRbeta analysis, collaborators shipped samples in one of three forms: frozen whole blood, isolated PBMCs, or DNA extracted from either of those sample types. From the cysteine through the phenylalanine, the CDR3 covers 15 amino acids. The only DNA kept is the CDR3, 45 bases in frame from the first base. The V end gives up 3 bases and the J end 6 bases, leaving 6 bases in the junction not matched to a gene. CDR1 SGHAT and CDR2 FQNNGV are derived from the germline V gene. The source material was peripheral blood. The V gene is TRBV11-2 and the J gene is TRBJ2-3, and 10 bases in between align with TRBD2. This sequence originates from a woman between 65 and 79 years old with acute or convalescent COVID-19. The CDR3 sequence is CASSFMASGSDTQYF. Read as DNA, the sequence is TGTGCCAGCAGCTTCATGGCTAGCGGGAGTGATACGCAGTATTTT.